This T cell receptor beta chain was recorded in a study of high-grade serous ovarian cancer treatment subgroups. Tumor samples were taken before definitive surgery or chemotherapy. V lost 4 bases, J lost 3 bases, and 19 bases lay in between. CDR1 and CDR2 from the germline V gene are SQVTM and ANQGSEA. CDR3 length: 15 residues. Method: immunoSEQ multiplex PCR; TCRdb's copy keeps in-frame clones and lacks some. The sample lists thousands of clones; approximately 79% were seen once. This sequence was found in a human donor with high-grade serous ovarian cancer. Sequenced input: tumor tissue. The gene calls are TRBV29-1 and TRBJ2-7, with a possible D match to TRBD1 (7 bases). In nucleotides, the CDR3 is TGCAGCGTTGCGATGCCGACAGGGACTGTCTACGAGCAGTACTTC. Translating it yields CSVAMPTGTVYEQYF.